These T cell receptor beta chains were read from a single sample in a study of T-cell reconstitution after alpha-beta-depleted transplantation in children. TCRdb itself ran the PCR reads through MiXCR, one entry per CDR3 protein. The table has roughly 570,000 distinct CDR3 sequences, around 27% seen once; the top ten hold 30% to 40%. The sample here was PBMCs, taken before TCRalphabeta/CD19-depleted stem cell transplant. These receptors all stem from a boy under two years old with Wiskott-Aldrich syndrome, due to receive a stem cell transplant. Each CDR3 is given with its conserved first and last residue. Fields, in order: clone size, V gene, D gene, J gene, CDR3 DNA, CDR3 protein. The D gene is left open where the match is weak. Only part of the rows carry a size: once, few, many, or a class if the clone is expanded.

>few|TRBV7-8|-|TRBJ2-1
TGTGCCAGCAGCTTAGGGAAGCAGGGCGGCTCCTACAATGAGCAGTTCTTC
CASSLGKQGGSYNEQFF
>-|TRBV5-1|-|TRBJ2-7
TGCGCCAGCAGCCCATCAGGTGGGCGCGCCGTCGAGCAGTACTTC
CASSPSGGRAVEQYF
>few|TRBV27|TRBD1|TRBJ2-1
TGTGCCAGCAGTCACTGGGCAGGGGGCCTCTACAATGAGCAGTTCTTC
CASSHWAGGLYNEQFF
>-|TRBV4-2|TRBD1|TRBJ2-2
TGTGCCAGCAGCCGGGACAGGGGTGGCACCGGGGAGCTGTTTTTT
CASSRDRGGTGELFF
>-|TRBV2|-|TRBJ1-4
TGTGCCAGCAGCTCGGGACGGCTTAATGAAAAACTGTTTTTT
CASSSGRLNEKLFF
>-|TRBV12-3/TRBV12-4|-|TRBJ2-4
TGTGCCAGCAGAGTTCCGAATGGGATCCAGTACTTC
CASRVPNGIQYF
>few|TRBV5-6|TRBD2|TRBJ2-1
TGTGCCAGCAGCTTGGCGACTAGCGGGAGGGCCACATCCTACAATGAGCAGTTCTTC
CASSLATSGRATSYNEQFF
>few|TRBV9|-|TRBJ2-1
TGTGCCAGCAGCGCCGGGATGAATGAGCAGTTCTTC
CASSAGMNEQFF
>-|TRBV20-1|TRBD2|TRBJ2-1
TGCAGTGCTTCCTCTAAGAGGAGCGGGAGCTCCTACAATGAGCAGTTCTTC
CSASSKRSGSSYNEQFF
>-|TRBV3-1|-|TRBJ2-7
TGTGCCAGCAGCCAAGTAACTAAGGGGGACGAGCAGTACTTC
CASSQVTKGDEQYF
>-|TRBV20-1|-|TRBJ1-2
TGCAGTGCTAGAGCGCCTAGACACCCATTTAACTATGGCTACACCTTC
CSARAPRHPFNYGYTF
>few|TRBV15|-|TRBJ1-2
TGTGCCACCAGCAGAGACGGGGGCTACTATGGCTACACCTTC
CATSRDGGYYGYTF
>few|TRBV3-1|TRBD2|TRBJ2-1
TGTGCCAGCAGCCAATTCCTAGCGGATGACTACAATGAGCAGTTCTTC
CASSQFLADDYNEQFF
>few|TRBV12-3/TRBV12-4|TRBD2|TRBJ2-7
TGTGCCAGCAGTCGGGGAGGGCCGTACGAGCAGTACTTC
CASSRGGPYEQYF
>-|TRBV29-1|TRBD2|TRBJ2-7
TGCAGCGTTGAACGGTTAGCGGGTGGCTACGAGCAGTACTTC
CSVERLAGGYEQYF
>many|TRBV5-1|TRBD2|TRBJ2-1
TGCGCCAGCAGCTTGGGCCTAGCGGTGAACAATGAGCAGTTCTTC
CASSLGLAVNNEQFF
>-|TRBV10-3|-|TRBJ2-2
TGTGCCATCAGTGAGCACACCGGGGAGCTGTTTTTT
CAISEHTGELFF
>few|TRBV5-1|-|TRBJ2-6
TGCGCCAGCAGCTTGGGTTACTCTGGGGCCAACGTCCTGACTTTC
CASSLGYSGANVLTF
>-|TRBV12-3/TRBV12-4|-|TRBJ1-4
TGTGCCAGCAGTCCCCAAGGAGCAACTAATGAAAAACTGTTTTTT
CASSPQGATNEKLFF
>-|TRBV7-9|-|TRBJ1-2
TGTGCCAGCAGCTTACACAGGGACTTGAGTGGCTACACCTTC
CASSLHRDLSGYTF
>-|TRBV27|TRBD2|TRBJ2-1
TGTGCCAGCAGGGGAGGTATCGGGGGAGGGAATGAGCAGTTCTTC
CASRGGIGGGNEQFF
>-|TRBV3-1|-|TRBJ1-6
TGTGCCAGCAGCCAAGAAGCTAACAAGCGAGGCTCCGGGCGTTCACCCCTCCACTTT
CASSQEANKRGSGRSPLHF
>-|TRBV9|-|TRBJ2-2
TGTGCCAGCAGCGTAGCCGGACTTAACACCGGGGAGCTGTTTTTT
CASSVAGLNTGELFF
>few|TRBV5-1|TRBD1|TRBJ1-2
TGCGCCAGCAGCTTGGAGGGGGCAGGCGGCTACACCTTC
CASSLEGAGGYTF
>few|TRBV20-1|-|TRBJ2-1
TGCAGTGCTTCTCTCCCGGACTTCAGTGGCGAGCAGTTCTTC
CSASLPDFSGEQFF
>few|TRBV5-5|TRBD1|TRBJ2-3
TGTGCCAGCAGCTTTCCGGGACAGCATAGCACAGATACGCAGTATTTT
CASSFPGQHSTDTQYF